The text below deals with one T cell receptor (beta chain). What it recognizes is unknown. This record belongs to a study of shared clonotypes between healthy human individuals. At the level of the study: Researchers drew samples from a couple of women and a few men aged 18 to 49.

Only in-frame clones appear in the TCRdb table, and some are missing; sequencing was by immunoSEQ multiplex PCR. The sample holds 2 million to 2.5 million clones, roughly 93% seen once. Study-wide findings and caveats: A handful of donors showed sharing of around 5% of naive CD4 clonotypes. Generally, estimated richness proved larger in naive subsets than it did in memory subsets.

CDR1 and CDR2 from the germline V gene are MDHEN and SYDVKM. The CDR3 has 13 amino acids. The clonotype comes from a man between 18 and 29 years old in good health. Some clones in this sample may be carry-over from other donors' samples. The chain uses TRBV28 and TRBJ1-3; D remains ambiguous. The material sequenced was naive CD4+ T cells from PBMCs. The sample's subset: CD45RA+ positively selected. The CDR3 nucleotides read TGTGCGACCCAAACGCAGCCTGGAAACACCATATATTTT. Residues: CATQTQPGNTIYF.